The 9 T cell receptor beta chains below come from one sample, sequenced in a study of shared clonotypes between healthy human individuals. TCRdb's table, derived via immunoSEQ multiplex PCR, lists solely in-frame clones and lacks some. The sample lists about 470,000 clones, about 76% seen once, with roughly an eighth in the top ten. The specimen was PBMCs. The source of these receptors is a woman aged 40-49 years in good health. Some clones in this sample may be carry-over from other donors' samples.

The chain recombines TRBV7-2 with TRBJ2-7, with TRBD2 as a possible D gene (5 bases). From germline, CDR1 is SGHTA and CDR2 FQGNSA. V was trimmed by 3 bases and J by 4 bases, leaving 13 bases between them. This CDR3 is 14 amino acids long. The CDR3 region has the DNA TGTGCCAGCAGCTTGGGCGGGCGGATATACGAGCAGTACTTC. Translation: CASSLGGRIYEQYF.

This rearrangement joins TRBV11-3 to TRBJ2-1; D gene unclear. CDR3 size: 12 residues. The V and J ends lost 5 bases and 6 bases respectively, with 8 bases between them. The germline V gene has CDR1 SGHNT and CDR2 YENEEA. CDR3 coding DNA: TGTGCCAGCAGCCAGAGGCGCAATGAGCAGTTCTTC. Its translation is CASSQRRNEQFF.

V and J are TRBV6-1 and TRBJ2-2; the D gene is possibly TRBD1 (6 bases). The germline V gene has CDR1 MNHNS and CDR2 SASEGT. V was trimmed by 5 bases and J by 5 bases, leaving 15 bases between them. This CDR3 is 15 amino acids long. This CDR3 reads CASSQPLDRTGELFF. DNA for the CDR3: TGTGCCAGCAGTCAACCACTTGACAGGACCGGGGAGCTGTTTTTT.

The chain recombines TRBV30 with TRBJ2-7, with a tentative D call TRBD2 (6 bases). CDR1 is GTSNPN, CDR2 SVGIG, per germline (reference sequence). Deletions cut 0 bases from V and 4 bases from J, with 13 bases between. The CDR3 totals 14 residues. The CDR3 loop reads CAWSVGGEIYEQYF. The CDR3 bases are TGTGCCTGGAGTGTTGGCGGGGAGATTTACGAGCAGTACTTC.

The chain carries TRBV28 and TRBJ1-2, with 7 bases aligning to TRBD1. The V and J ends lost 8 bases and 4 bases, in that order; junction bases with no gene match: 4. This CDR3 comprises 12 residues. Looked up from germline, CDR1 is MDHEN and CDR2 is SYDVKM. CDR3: CASGRQGYGYTF. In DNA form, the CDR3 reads TGTGCCAGCGGAAGACAGGGCTATGGCTACACCTTC.

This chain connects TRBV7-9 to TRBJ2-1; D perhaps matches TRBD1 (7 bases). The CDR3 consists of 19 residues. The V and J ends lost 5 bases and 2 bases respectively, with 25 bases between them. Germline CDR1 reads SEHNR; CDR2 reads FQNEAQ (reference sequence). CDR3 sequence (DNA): TGTGCCAGCAGCCCCCGGGGGACAGCCTCACATGGCACCTACAATGAGCAGTTCTTC. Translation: CASSPRGTASHGTYNEQFF.

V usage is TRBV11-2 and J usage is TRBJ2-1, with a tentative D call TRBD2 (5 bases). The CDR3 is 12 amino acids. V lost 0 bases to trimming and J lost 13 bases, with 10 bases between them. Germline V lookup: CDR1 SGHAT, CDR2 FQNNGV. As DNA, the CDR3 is TGTGCCAGCAGCTTAGATAGGGAGATCCAGTTCTTC. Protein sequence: CASSLDREIQFF.

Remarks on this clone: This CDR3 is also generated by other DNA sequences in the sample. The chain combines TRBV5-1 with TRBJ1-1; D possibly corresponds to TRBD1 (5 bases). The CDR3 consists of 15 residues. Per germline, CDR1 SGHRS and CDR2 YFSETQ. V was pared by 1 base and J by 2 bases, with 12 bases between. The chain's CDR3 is CASSLSGTGNTEAFF. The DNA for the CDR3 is TGCGCCAGCAGCTTGAGTGGGACGGGAAACACTGAAGCTTTCTTT.

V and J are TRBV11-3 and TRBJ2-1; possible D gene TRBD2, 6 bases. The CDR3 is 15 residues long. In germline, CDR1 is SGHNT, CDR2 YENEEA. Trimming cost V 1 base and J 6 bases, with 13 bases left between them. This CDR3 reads CASSLVSGGANEQFF. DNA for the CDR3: TGTGCCAGCAGCTTAGTCAGCGGAGGGGCCAATGAGCAGTTCTTC. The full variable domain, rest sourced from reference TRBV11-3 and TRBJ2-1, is EAGVVQSPRYKIIEKKQPVAFWCNPISGHNTLYWYLQNLGQGPELLIRYENEEAVDDSQLPKDRFSAERLKGVDSTLKIQPAELGDSAVYLCASSLVSGGANEQFFGPGTRLTVL.